The 25 T cell receptor beta chains below come from one sample, sequenced in a study of radiotherapy plus CTLA-4 blockade in lung cancer. Some clones are missing from TCRdb's copy, which holds only in-frame ones; the method was immunoSEQ multiplex PCR. This sample has about 97,000 clones, with roughly 79% found just once. Source: peripheral blood, taken from a patient treated with radiotherapy plus ipilimumab. The origin of the receptors is a human donor with non-small cell lung cancer who had a partial response to radiotherapy plus ipilimumab. Some clones in this sample may be carry-over from other donors' samples.

The chain carries TRBV7-8 and TRBJ2-7, with a possible D match to TRBD2 (5 bases). The CDR3 runs 17 residues. V was shortened by 4 bases and J by 3 bases, with 22 bases between the two germline ends. Germline CDR1 is SGHVS and CDR2 is FQNEAQ. Written as DNA, the CDR3 is TGTGCCAGCAGCTCCAGGACTTCCTCATCTCGTTACTACGAGCAGTACTTC. This codes for CASSSRTSSSRYYEQYF.

This chain links TRBV6-1 with TRBJ1-3; D remains ambiguous. The germline V gene has CDR1 MNHNS and CDR2 SASEGT. The CDR3 covers 15 residues. Trimming took off 1 base at V and 0 bases at J, with 7 bases between the two ends. The CDR3 DNA sequence: TGTGCCAGCAGTGAAGGGAGGTCCTCTGGAAACACCATATATTTT. It is translated as CASSEGRSSGNTIYF.

The chain combines TRBV19 with TRBJ2-5; 13 nucleotides match TRBD2. Per germline, CDR1 LNHDA and CDR2 SQIVND (reference sequence). V was pared by 5 bases and J by 9 bases, with 12 bases of the junction left unmatched. The CDR3 contains 16 residues. For the CDR3, the DNA is TGTGCCAGTAGTTCAAGAGGACTAGCGGGAGTCGCGTCCCAGTACTTC. Translation gives CASSSRGLAGVASQYF.

This clone was seen a single time. CDR3: CASRSVGPQHF. CDR3 sequence (DNA): TGTGCCAGTAGGAGCGTAGGGCCCCAGCATTTT. The chain is built from TRBV19 and TRBJ1-5; no definite D call. Germline-derived CDR1 and CDR2 are LNHDA and SQIVND (reference sequence). The V end lost 6 bases, the J end lost 9 bases, and 9 bases lay between the germline ends. CDR3 length equals 11 residues.

This clone was found a few times. V is TRBV10-2 and J is TRBJ1-5; D call uncertain. Trimming cost V 0 bases and J 1 base, with 4 bases left between them. The germline V gene encodes CDR1 WSHSY and CDR2 SAAADI. The CDR3 extends over 14 amino acids. Here the CDR3 DNA reads TGCGCCAGCAGTGAGTCTATGAGCAATCAGCCCCAGCATTTT. Protein sequence: CASSESMSNQPQHF.

J is TRBJ2-1 and V is TRBV29-1; no clear D gene. V was pared by 0 bases and J by 7 bases, with 4 bases between. Per the germline V gene, CDR1 is SQVTM and CDR2 is ANQGSEA. The CDR3 runs to 11 residues. CDR3 DNA sequence: TGCAGCGTTGAAGACCGGAATGAGCAGTTCTTC. Its translation is CSVEDRNEQFF.

The chain links TRBV11-3 to TRBJ2-1; weak D call: TRBD2 (6 bases). This CDR3 contains 14 residues. The germline CDR1 and CDR2 sequences are SGHNT and YENEEA. Trimming stripped 1 base from V and 8 bases from J, with 12 bases between. The CDR3 nucleotides read TGTGCCAGCAGCTTAGGGAGGGCCAGTGATGAGCAGTTCTTC. Translating it yields CASSLGRASDEQFF.

The chain is built from TRBV5-4 and TRBJ2-7; the D is unclear. The CDR3 is 13 amino acids. V lost 2 bases and J lost 6, with 12 bases in between. Per germline, CDR1 SGHNT and CDR2 YYREEE (reference sequence). CDR3: CASSFSSFGEQYF. CDR3 nucleotides: TGTGCCAGCAGCTTTTCTTCGTTCGGCGAGCAGTACTTC.

The V call is TRBV19, the J call TRBJ2-1, with D possibly being TRBD1 (6 bases). V lost 2 bases, J lost 2 bases, and 10 bases lay in between. The germline gives CDR1 LNHDA, CDR2 SQIVND (reference sequence). The CDR3 loop spans 15 amino acids. The CDR3 reads CASSIRDTTYNEQFF. The CDR3 DNA sequence: TGTGCCAGTAGTATAAGGGACACCACCTACAATGAGCAGTTCTTC.

The V gene is TRBV7-8, the J gene TRBJ1-2, with D possibly being TRBD1 (6 bases). V was shortened by 5 bases and J by 7 bases, with 20 bases between the two germline ends. The CDR3 is 15 residues long. From germline, CDR1 is SGHVS and CDR2 FQNEAQ. CDR3 in amino acids: CASSQVTGGGGGYTF. The CDR3 DNA reads TGTGCCAGCAGCCAAGTGACGGGAGGGGGTGGTGGCTACACCTTC.

The chain recombines TRBV19 with TRBJ1-4; tentative D call: TRBD1 (6 bases). The CDR3 is 17 amino acids. CDR1 and CDR2 from the germline V gene are LNHDA and SQIVND (reference sequence). V shed 6 bases and J shed 0 bases, with 17 bases lying between them. The DNA for the CDR3 is TGTGCCAGTAGAGGGGGAAGAAAGGGAGCAACTAATGAAAAACTGTTTTTT. It translates to CASRGGRKGATNEKLFF. Full variable domain (remainder filled in from reference TRBV19 and TRBJ1-4): DGGITQSPKYLFRKEGQNVTLSCEQNLNHDAMYWYRQDPGQGLRLIYYSQIVNDFQKGDIAEGYSVSREKKESFPLTVTSAQKNPTAFYLCASRGGRKGATNEKLFFGSGTQLSVL.

V is TRBV6-9 and J is TRBJ2-7; TRBD1 matches at 11 bases. Germline V gene lookup returns CDR1 MNHGY and CDR2 SVAAGI. Unmatched junction bases numbered 15, after V lost 7 bases and J lost 4 bases. This CDR3 has 17 amino acids. The CDR3 sequence is CASNITPPGQGVYEQYF. As DNA, the CDR3 is TGTGCCAGCAACATAACCCCACCGGGACAGGGGGTGTACGAGCAGTACTTC.

The rearrangement joins TRBV30 to TRBJ1-2; 8 bases agree with TRBD1. V shed 5 bases, J shed 7 bases, and the junction held 12 bases outside the gene matches. The CDR3 contains 14 residues. Germline-derived CDR1 and CDR2 are GTSNPN and SVGIG (reference sequence). CDR3 sequence reads: CAWHDWTGLGGYTF. For the CDR3, the DNA is TGTGCCTGGCACGATTGGACAGGGTTGGGTGGCTACACCTTC.

A single count supports this clone. CDR3 loop: CASSHGLAWGQNIQYF. The CDR3 coding sequence is TGTGCCAGCAGCCACGGACTAGCATGGGGCCAAAACATTCAGTACTTC. The rearrangement uses TRBV5-6 and TRBJ2-4, with 8 bases that match TRBD2. CDR1 is SGHDT and CDR2 is YYEEEE in the germline V gene. With V trimmed by 4 bases and J by 5 bases, 11 bases remained unmatched. This CDR3 region has 16 residues.

The gene calls are TRBV11-2 and TRBJ2-5; D gene unclear. The V end was cut by 3 bases, the J end by 2 bases, with 7 bases between. Germline CDR1 SGHAT, CDR2 FQNNGV. The CDR3 contains 13 residues. The CDR3 is CASSFGFQETQYF. The CDR3 DNA reads TGTGCCAGCAGCTTCGGTTTTCAAGAGACCCAGTACTTC.

Only one count was recorded for this clone. The gene calls are TRBV7-9 and TRBJ2-3; no clear D gene. Trimming pared 2 bases from V and 6 bases from J, leaving 6 bases between. Germline CDR1 reads SEHNR; CDR2 reads FQNEAQ (reference sequence). The CDR3 has 12 residues. The DNA for the CDR3 is TGTGCCAGCAGCTTAATTCTCGATACGCAGTATTTT. Residues: CASSLILDTQYF.

V is TRBV28 and J is TRBJ2-7; 8 positions match TRBD2. J gave up 9 bases and V 8 bases, and 15 bases lay outside the gene matches. The CDR3 runs to 14 residues. The V gene's germline CDR1 is MDHEN and CDR2 SYDVKM. The CDR3 DNA reads as TGTGCCAGCGCGGGGGGTCCGGCGGTTGGTTGGCAGTACTTC. Amino acids: CASAGGPAVGWQYF.

This clone was counted a single time. The chain carries TRBV7-3 and TRBJ2-2; TRBD2 agrees at 11 bases. The length of the CDR3 is 14 residues. V lost 8 bases and J lost 7; bases outside the gene matches: 6. Germline lookup yields CDR1 SGHTA and CDR2 FQGTGA. CDR3: CASGPSGGIGELFF. The CDR3 DNA sequence: TGTGCCAGCGGCCCTAGCGGGGGGATCGGGGAGCTGTTTTTT.

The J gene is TRBJ2-3, the V gene TRBV28; 7 bases fit TRBD1. This CDR3 contains 15 residues. Trimming cost V 6 bases and J 3 bases; bases outside gene matches: 9. The germline V gene encodes CDR1 MDHEN and CDR2 SYDVKM. The CDR3, as DNA: TGTGCCAGCAGACCAACAGGGGCCCCAACAGATACGCAGTATTTT. Translating gives CASRPTGAPTDTQYF.

In its sample, this clone was seen a few times. The CDR3 nucleotides read TGTGCCAGCTCAACCGGGACAGGCGAGTACTTC. Amino acids: CASSTGTGEYF. This chain connects TRBV18 to TRBJ2-5, with 8 bases fitting TRBD1. Looked up from germline, CDR1 is KGHSH and CDR2 is LQKENI. This CDR3 contains 11 residues. J lost 12 bases, V lost 5 bases, and 5 bases had no gene match.

The rearrangement joins TRBV5-4 to TRBJ2-1, with 10 nucleotides matching TRBD2. CDR1 and CDR2 from the germline V gene are SGHNT and YYREEE (reference sequence). The CDR3 sequence is 15 residues long. J lost 3 bases, V lost 4 bases, and 4 bases had no gene match. The DNA for the CDR3 is TGTGCCAGCAGCCCCCCTAGCGGGAGCTACAATGAGCAGTTCTTC. Protein product: CASSPPSGSYNEQFF.

The gene calls are TRBV18 and TRBJ1-2, with D maybe TRBD1 (6 bases). This CDR3 comprises 14 residues. Germline values: CDR1 KGHSH, CDR2 LQKENI. V was pared by 2 bases and J by 6 bases, with 13 bases between. CDR3: CASSPTGYENGYTF. In nucleotides, the CDR3 is TGTGCCAGCTCACCAACAGGGTATGAGAATGGCTACACCTTC.

The rearrangement links TRBV5-6 to TRBJ2-7, with 8 bases lining up with TRBD2. J was trimmed by 3 bases and V by 4 bases; bases with no gene match: 0. The CDR3 totals 12 residues. Germline V gene sequence: CDR1 SGHDT, CDR2 YYEEEE. CDR3 sequence reads: CASSREGYEQYF. CDR3 DNA sequence: TGTGCCAGCAGCCGGGAGGGCTACGAGCAGTACTTC.

The V and J genes are TRBV6-6 and TRBJ2-6, with 7 bases fitting TRBD2. The CDR3 has 16 residues. Germline loops: CDR1 MNHNY, CDR2 SVGAGI (reference sequence). The V gene end was trimmed by 2 bases and the J gene end by 3 bases; junction bases not matched to a gene: 4. The CDR3 here is CASSYGRGVGANVLTF. CDR3 coding DNA: TGTGCCAGCAGTTACGGTCGGGGGGTTGGGGCCAACGTCCTGACTTTC.

The genes are TRBV5-6 and TRBJ1-6, with a possible D match to TRBD1 (5 bases). The CDR3 loop spans 14 amino acids. V was cut by 0 bases and J by 13 bases, with 14 bases left in between. In germline, CDR1 is SGHDT, CDR2 YYEEEE. The CDR3 loop is CASSLGGMGGPLHF. The CDR3 bases are TGTGCCAGCAGCTTGGGAGGAATGGGGGGTCCCCTCCACTTT.